This T cell receptor (beta chain) was captured in a study of cytomegalovirus exposure and HLA in healthy donors. Germline V CDR1 and CDR2: MNHEY, SMNVEV (reference sequence). The CDR3 covers 13 residues. The V segment lost 7 bases and the J segment 4 bases; nucleotides outside the gene matches: 1. 13 Jbeta primers and 60 Vbeta primers were used for the PCR. Clones were sequenced by immunoSEQ multiplex PCR, and TCRdb holds only the in-frame ones, with some missing. The sample records about 140,000 clones, approximately 84% being singletons. The sequence was obtained from a woman aged 60-70 years in good health and CMV-seropositive. The chain links TRBV27 to TRBJ2-7; 13 bases are a match to TRBD2. What was sequenced was PBMCs. The CDR3, as DNA: TGTGCCAGCAAGACTAGCGGGAGGTACGAGCAGTACTTC. Protein sequence: CASKTSGRYEQYF.